This entry lists 17 T cell receptor beta chains sequenced from one sample in a study of CD4+ T cells in melanoma. TCRdb's table, derived via immunoSEQ multiplex PCR, lists solely in-frame clones and lacks some. Among 11,000 to 15,000 clones listed, just over 70% were seen once. Sequencing was carried out using cells from a culture (not recorded whether cultured in vitro). Every receptor here comes from a human donor with melanoma.

This rearrangement joins TRBV10-3 to TRBJ2-3; TRBD2 matches at 8 bases. CDR1 and CDR2 from the germline V gene are ENHRY and SYGVKD. The CDR3 length is 16 residues. J lost 2 bases, V lost 3 bases, and 7 bases had no gene match. Here the CDR3 reads CAISDDSGDSTDTQYF. CDR3 sequence (DNA): TGTGCCATCAGTGATGATAGCGGGGATTCCACAGATACGCAGTATTTT.

This clone came up a few times. The J gene is TRBJ2-7, the V gene TRBV6-5, with a weak D call TRBD2 (6 bases). The CDR3 totals 15 residues. V lost 5 bases to trimming and J lost 4 bases, with 18 bases between them. Looked up from germline, CDR1 is MNHEY and CDR2 is SVGAGI. The CDR3 reads CASSPGPGVGYEQYF. CDR3 DNA: TGTGCCAGCAGTCCTGGTCCGGGGGTGGGGTACGAGCAGTACTTC.

The rearrangement links TRBV2 to TRBJ1-2, with D uncertain. This CDR3 has 13 residues. Germline V lookup: CDR1 SNHLY, CDR2 FYNNEI. The V end was cut by 8 bases, the J end by 10 bases, with 20 bases between. The CDR3 bases are TGTGCCAGCTCCCTGAATCCGGGATTGGACTACACCTTC. Protein sequence: CASSLNPGLDYTF.

The V call is TRBV2, the J call TRBJ2-3; 10 bases are shared with TRBD1. V gave up 6 bases and J gave up 8 bases; unmatched junction bases: 8. The CDR3 spans 14 residues. Germline CDR1 reads SNHLY; CDR2 reads FYNNEI. The CDR3 DNA reads TGTGCCAGCAGCCGGACAGGGGGGACGGGTACGCAGTATTTT. It translates to CASSRTGGTGTQYF. The full variable domain, in which reference TRBV2 and TRBJ2-3 provide the parts outside the CDR3, is EPEVTQTPSHQVTQMGQEVILRCVPISNHLYFYWYRQILGQKVEFLVSFYNNEISEKSEIFDDQFSVERPDGSNFTLKIRSTKLEDSAMYFCASSRTGGTGTQYFGPGTRLTVL.

This chain joins TRBV4-1 and TRBJ1-1, with 8 nucleotides matching TRBD1. CDR3 length equals 17 residues. Germline V gene sequence: CDR1 MGHRA, CDR2 YSYEKL. Losses at the gene ends were 0 bases for V and 5 bases for J; bases not matched to a gene: 11. For the CDR3, the DNA is TGCGCCAGCAGCCAAGAGGGTAAGAACAGGGGGAGAACTGAAGCTTTCTTT. It yields the protein CASSQEGKNRGRTEAFF.

The chain uses TRBV7-2 and TRBJ1-6; no firm D call. This CDR3 has 15 residues. Germline-derived CDR1 and CDR2 are SGHTA and FQGNSA. V was clipped by 4 bases and J by 7 bases, with 14 bases between them. Here the CDR3 reads CASSSQGPPNSPLHF. The CDR3 DNA reads TGTGCCAGCAGCTCCCAAGGGCCCCCAAATTCACCCCTCCACTTT.

This chain links TRBV1 with TRBJ1-1; the D call of TRBD1 is as the table states it, not checked on the DNA. TRBV1 corresponds to a pseudogene. The CDR3 loop spans 19 amino acids. CDR3 protein: CTSSQEKRDRGRPNTEAFF. The DNA of the CDR3 is TGCACCAGCAGCCAAGAAAAGCGGGACAGGGGGCGACCCAACACTGAAGCTTTCTTT.

This clone is categorized as large. The rearrangement links TRBV10-2 to TRBJ1-5; unclear D gene. Trimming left V 4 bases short and J 7 bases short, with 11 bases between. This CDR3 spans 13 amino acids. In germline, CDR1 is WSHSY, CDR2 SAAADI. The DNA of the CDR3 is TGCGCCAGCAGTGCGGGTGAGGGACAGCCCCAGCATTTT. Translated: CASSAGEGQPQHF.

DNA for the CDR3: TGTGCCAGCAACACGCGACAGGGTGGCTACACCATATATTTT. Translating it yields CASNTRQGGYTIYF. V usage is TRBV6-1 and J usage is TRBJ1-3; 7 positions agree with TRBD1. CDR1 and CDR2 (germline): MNHNS, SASEGT. This CDR3 contains 14 residues. V shed 7 bases and J 8 bases; nucleotides not matched to a gene: 11.

This chain links TRBV4-1 with TRBJ2-5, with TRBD1 matching 8 bases. Trimming took 4 bases from V and 5 from J; bases not matched to a gene: 9. The V gene's germline CDR1 is MGHRA and CDR2 YSYEKL. The CDR3 is 15 amino acids. The CDR3 sequence is CASSLRQGRWETQYF. CDR3 sequence (DNA): TGCGCCAGCAGCCTCAGACAGGGGCGTTGGGAGACCCAGTACTTC.

This clone was detected a few times. V usage is TRBV5-1 and J usage is TRBJ1-6; D ambiguous. Trimming shortened V by 0 bases and J by 13 bases, and 17 bases separated the two germline ends. The CDR3 totals 15 residues. In germline, CDR1 is SGHRS, CDR2 YFSETQ. As DNA, the CDR3 is TGCGCCAGCAGCTTGGGAGACTTACCCGGGCTTCCCCTCCACTTT. This sequence encodes CASSLGDLPGLPLHF.

The chain uses TRBV18 and TRBJ1-2, with a tentative D call TRBD1 (5 bases). V was shortened by 3 bases and J by 8 bases, with 19 bases between the two germline ends. The CDR3 covers 15 residues. Looked up from germline, CDR1 is KGHSH and CDR2 is LQKENI. The CDR3 loop reads CASSPETDPASGYTF. Here the CDR3 DNA reads TGTGCCAGCTCACCGGAGACAGACCCAGCCAGCGGCTACACCTTC.

This chain links TRBV30 with TRBJ1-3; a weak D match, TRBD1 (6 bases). Germline assignment: CDR1 GTSNPN and CDR2 SVGIG (reference sequence). The V end lost 3 bases, the J end lost 7 bases, and 16 bases lay between the germline ends. The CDR3 is 14 amino acids. This CDR3 reads CAWRETGSRNTIYF. CDR3 nucleotide sequence: TGTGCCTGGAGGGAAACAGGGTCCCGGAACACCATATATTTT.

The table lists this clone with a few counts. The chain couples TRBV4-1 to TRBJ1-6; TRBD1 matches at 7 bases. The trim removed 0 bases at V and 10 bases at J, leaving 3 bases unmatched. The CDR3 loop spans 14 amino acids. Germline assignment: CDR1 MGHRA and CDR2 YSYEKL. CDR3 amino acids: CASSQEGQLSPLHF. The CDR3 DNA reads TGCGCCAGCAGCCAAGAGGGACAGTTATCACCCCTCCACTTT.

By sample share, this clone is medium-sized (0.01 to 0.1%). The chain links TRBV7-9 to TRBJ1-4; maybe TRBD1 (5 bases). This CDR3 spans 13 amino acids. V lost 5 bases and J 10 bases, leaving 14 bases between the germline ends. Germline V gene lookup returns CDR1 SEHNR and CDR2 FQNEAQ (reference sequence). DNA for the CDR3: TGTGCCAGCAGCGACGCCGGGGCCGGAAAACTGTTTTTT. This gives the protein CASSDAGAGKLFF.

The V gene is TRBV5-4, the J gene TRBJ2-7; a weak D match, TRBD2 (6 bases). Trimming took off 4 bases at V and 6 bases at J, with 17 bases between the two ends. The CDR3 has 14 residues. Germline-derived CDR1 and CDR2 are SGHNT and YYREEE (reference sequence). The CDR3 here is CASSRGGSQIEQYF. In DNA form, the CDR3 reads TGTGCCAGCAGCCGTGGGGGGTCTCAGATCGAGCAGTACTTC. The whole variable domain, remainder taken from reference TRBV5-4 and TRBJ2-7, is ETGVTQSPTHLIKTRGQQVTLRCSSQSGHNTVSWYQQALGQGPQFIFQYYREEENGRGNFPPRFSGLQFPNYSSELNVNALELDDSALYLCASSRGGSQIEQYFGPGTRLTVT.

This clone was counted a few times. CDR3 in DNA: TGTGCCAGCAGGGGGACAGGGGGCTCCTACGAGCAGTACTTC. Protein: CASRGTGGSYEQYF. This sequence joins TRBV2 and TRBJ2-7; 11 nucleotides line up with TRBD1. The CDR3 is made up of 14 amino acids. V gave up 6 bases and J gave up 0 bases; unmatched junction bases: 1. Per germline, CDR1 SNHLY and CDR2 FYNNEI.